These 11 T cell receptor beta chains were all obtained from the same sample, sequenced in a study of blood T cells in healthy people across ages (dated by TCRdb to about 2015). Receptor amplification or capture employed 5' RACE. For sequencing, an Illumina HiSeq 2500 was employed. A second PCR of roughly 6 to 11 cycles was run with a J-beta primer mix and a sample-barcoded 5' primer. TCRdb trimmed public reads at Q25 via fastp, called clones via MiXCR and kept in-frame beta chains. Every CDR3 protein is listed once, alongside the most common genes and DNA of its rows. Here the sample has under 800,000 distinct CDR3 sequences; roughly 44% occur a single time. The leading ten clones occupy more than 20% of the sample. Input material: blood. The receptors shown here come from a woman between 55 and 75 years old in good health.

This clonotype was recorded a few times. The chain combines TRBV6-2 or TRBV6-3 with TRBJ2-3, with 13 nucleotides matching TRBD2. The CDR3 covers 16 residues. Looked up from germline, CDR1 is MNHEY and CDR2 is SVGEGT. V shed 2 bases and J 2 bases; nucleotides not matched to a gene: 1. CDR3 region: CASSYGTSGVTDTQYF. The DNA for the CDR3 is TGTGCCAGCAGTTACGGGACTAGCGGGGTCACAGATACGCAGTATTTT.

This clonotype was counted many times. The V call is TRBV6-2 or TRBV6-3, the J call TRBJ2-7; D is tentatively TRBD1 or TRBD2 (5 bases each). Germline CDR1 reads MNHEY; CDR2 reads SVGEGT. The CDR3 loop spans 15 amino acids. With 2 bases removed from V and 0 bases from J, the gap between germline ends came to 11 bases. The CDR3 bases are TGTGCCAGCAGTTACGGTTGGGACGGCTCCTACGAGCAGTACTTC. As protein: CASSYGWDGSYEQYF.

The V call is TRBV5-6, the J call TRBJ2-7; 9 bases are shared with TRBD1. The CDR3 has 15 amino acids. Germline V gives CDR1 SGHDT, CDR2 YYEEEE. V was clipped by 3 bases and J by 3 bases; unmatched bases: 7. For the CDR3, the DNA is TGTGCCAGCAGCTATCTTGGGACAGGGCTCTACGAGCAGTACTTC. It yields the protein CASSYLGTGLYEQYF.

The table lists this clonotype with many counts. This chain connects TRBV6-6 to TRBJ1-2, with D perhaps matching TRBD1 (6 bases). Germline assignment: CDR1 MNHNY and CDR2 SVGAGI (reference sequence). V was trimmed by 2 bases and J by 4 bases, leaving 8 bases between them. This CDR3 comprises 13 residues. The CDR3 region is CASSYPGAYGYTF. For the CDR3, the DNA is TGTGCCAGCAGTTACCCAGGGGCCTATGGCTACACCTTC.

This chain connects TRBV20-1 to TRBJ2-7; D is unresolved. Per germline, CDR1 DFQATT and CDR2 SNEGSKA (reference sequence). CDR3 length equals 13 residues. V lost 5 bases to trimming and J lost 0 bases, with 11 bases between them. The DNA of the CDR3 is TGCAGTGCTGGACCGTCGAGCTCCTACGAGCAGTACTTC. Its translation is CSAGPSSSYEQYF.

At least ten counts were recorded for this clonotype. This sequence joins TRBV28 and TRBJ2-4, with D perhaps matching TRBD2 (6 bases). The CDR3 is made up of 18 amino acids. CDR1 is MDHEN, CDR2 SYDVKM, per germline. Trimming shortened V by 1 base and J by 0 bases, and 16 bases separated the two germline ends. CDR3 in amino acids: CASSLFSGYLLAKNIQYF. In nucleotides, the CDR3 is TGTGCCAGCAGTTTATTTAGCGGCTATCTCCTAGCCAAAAACATTCAGTACTTC.

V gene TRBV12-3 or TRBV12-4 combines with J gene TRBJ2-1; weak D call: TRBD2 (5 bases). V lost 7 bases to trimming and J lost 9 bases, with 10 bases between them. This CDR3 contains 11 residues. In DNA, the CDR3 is TGTGCCAGCAAAGAGAGGGCTGAGCAGTTCTTC. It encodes CASKERAEQFF.

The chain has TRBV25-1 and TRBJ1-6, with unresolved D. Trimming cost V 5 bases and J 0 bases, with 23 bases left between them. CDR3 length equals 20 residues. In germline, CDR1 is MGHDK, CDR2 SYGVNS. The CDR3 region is CASSSRVPLQPSSYNSPLHF. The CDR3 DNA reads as TGTGCCAGCAGTTCTAGGGTGCCCCTGCAACCAAGCTCCTATAATTCACCCCTCCACTTT.

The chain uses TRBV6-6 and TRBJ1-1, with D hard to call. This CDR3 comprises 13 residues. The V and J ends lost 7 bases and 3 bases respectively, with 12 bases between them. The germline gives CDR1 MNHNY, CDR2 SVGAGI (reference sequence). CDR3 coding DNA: TGTGCCAGCAAGCGGGAGCAATACACTGAAGCTTTCTTT. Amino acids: CASKREQYTEAFF.

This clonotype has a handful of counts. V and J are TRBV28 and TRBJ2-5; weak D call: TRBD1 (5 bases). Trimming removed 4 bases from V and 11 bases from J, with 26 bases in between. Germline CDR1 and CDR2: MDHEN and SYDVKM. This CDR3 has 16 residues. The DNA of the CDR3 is TGTGCCAGCAGTTACCCGTTAAGGGGCCCCTCTAATGAGCAGTACTTC. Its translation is CASSYPLRGPSNEQYF.

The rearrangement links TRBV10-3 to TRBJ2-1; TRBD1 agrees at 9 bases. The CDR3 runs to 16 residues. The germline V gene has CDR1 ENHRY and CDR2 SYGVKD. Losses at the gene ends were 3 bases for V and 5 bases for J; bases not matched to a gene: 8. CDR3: CAISEQRQGGNNEQFF. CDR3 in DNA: TGTGCCATCAGTGAACAACGACAGGGGGGAAACAATGAGCAGTTCTTC.